These 17 T cell receptor beta chains were sequenced from one sample in a study of shared clonotypes between healthy human individuals. Libraries were prepared by immunoSEQ multiplex PCR; TCRdb keeps only in-frame clonotypes and omits some of them. Among roughly 2,000,000 clones listed, roughly 95% were seen once. It was CD45RO-negative cells, positively selected for CCR7, that made up naive CD8 cells, with terminally differentiated effector memory CD45RA+ cells excluded. Sample: naive CD8+ T cells sorted from blood. Source of these receptors: a man aged 18 to 29 in good health.

DNA of the CDR3: TGTGCCAGCAGCGATTGGGGGACCAGCACAGATACGCAGTATTTT. It yields the protein CASSDWGTSTDTQYF. The V gene is TRBV9, the J gene TRBJ2-3; D may be TRBD1 or TRBD2 (5 bases each). Germline assignment: CDR1 SGDLS and CDR2 YYNGEE. V dropped 3 bases and J dropped 0 bases, with 11 bases sitting between them. The CDR3 totals 15 residues.

On this clone: At the DNA level, this CDR3 is encoded by other sequences in the same sample as well. The CDR3 bases are TGCGCCAGCAGCCCTTCCGGGACAGGGGGTTACGAGCAGTACTTC. This gives the protein CASSPSGTGGYEQYF. This chain connects TRBV4-1 to TRBJ2-7; 11 nucleotides align to TRBD1. The J segment lost 4 bases and the V segment lost 4 bases, leaving 6 bases of the junction unmatched. The CDR3 consists of 15 residues. CDR1 and CDR2 (germline): MGHRA, YSYEKL.

The V and J genes are TRBV2 and TRBJ1-2; D may be TRBD1 (5 bases). This CDR3 spans 14 amino acids. The germline CDR1 and CDR2 sequences are SNHLY and FYNNEI. V shed 6 bases and J shed 2 bases, with 13 bases lying between them. The CDR3 nucleotides read TGTGCCAGCAGCGAACGGGACCTGAACTATGGCTACACCTTC. As protein: CASSERDLNYGYTF.

This clone was picked up one time. The chain employs TRBV4-3 and TRBJ1-1; D unclear. Trimming took off 4 bases at V and 3 bases at J, with 9 bases between the two ends. The germline CDR1 and CDR2 sequences are LGHNA and YSLEER. The CDR3 is 13 amino acids. The CDR3 DNA is TGCGCCAGCAGCCCATCTGGGTACACTGAAGCTTTCTTT. As protein: CASSPSGYTEAFF.

The chain carries TRBV4-3 and TRBJ2-7; D perhaps matches TRBD2 (6 bases). The V gene lost 0 bases and the J gene lost 1 base, with 13 bases spanning the gap. There are 16 residues in the CDR3. Germline CDR1 is LGHNA and CDR2 is YSLEER. The CDR3 reads CASSQDASGPSYEQYF. The CDR3 DNA reads as TGCGCCAGCAGCCAAGACGCAAGCGGGCCATCCTACGAGCAGTACTTC.

The CDR3 protein is CASSPRTTYNEQFF. The CDR3 nucleotides are TGTGCCAGCAGTCCCCGCACCACCTACAATGAGCAGTTCTTC. J is TRBJ2-1 and V is TRBV27; D gene ambiguous. The CDR3 runs to 14 residues. The germline V gene has CDR1 MNHEY and CDR2 SMNVEV (reference sequence). Between the trimmed V and J ends, which lost 5 bases and 2 bases, there was a span of 10 bases.

The chain links TRBV9 to TRBJ2-2; D remains unclear. Germline V CDR1 and CDR2: SGDLS, YYNGEE. This CDR3 has 13 residues. V lost 4 bases, J lost 5 bases, and 9 bases lay in between. CDR3 in DNA: TGTGCCAGCAGCCCCCTCCAAACCGGGGAGCTGTTTTTT. Encoded protein: CASSPLQTGELFF.

The chain couples TRBV4-1 to TRBJ1-5; TRBD1 aligns across 7 bases. Per the germline V gene, CDR1 is MGHRA and CDR2 is YSYEKL. Germline trimming cut 0 bases from V and 3 bases from J; bases unmatched to any gene: 5. CDR3 length equals 16 residues. CDR3 nucleotide sequence: TGCGCCAGCAGCCAAGATCCAGGGGGAGTCAATCAGCCCCAGCATTTT. Amino acid sequence: CASSQDPGGVNQPQHF.

The chain has TRBV28 and TRBJ1-6, with D perhaps matching TRBD1 (6 bases). Germline-derived CDR1 and CDR2 are MDHEN and SYDVKM. The V and J ends lost 1 base and 9 bases respectively, with 19 bases between them. The length of the CDR3 is 17 residues. The CDR3 here is CASSLLWGRNPSSPLHF. The CDR3 DNA reads as TGTGCCAGCAGTTTATTATGGGGGCGTAATCCAAGTTCACCCCTCCACTTT.

On this clone: Other nucleotide sequences from this sample produce the same CDR3. The chain joins TRBV27 to TRBJ2-7; D not certain. V lost 5 bases to trimming and J lost 2 bases, with 10 bases between them. This CDR3 is 13 amino acids long. In germline, CDR1 is MNHEY, CDR2 SMNVEV (reference sequence). The CDR3 reads CASSPGSPYEQYF. As DNA, the CDR3 is TGTGCCAGCAGTCCCGGAAGCCCCTACGAGCAGTACTTC.

This chain links TRBV7-6 with TRBJ1-2, with D hard to call. The ends were cut back, 3 bases at V and 2 bases at J, with 7 bases in the middle. The CDR3 consists of 13 residues. Germline loops: CDR1 SGHVS, CDR2 FNYEAQ. The CDR3 reads CASSFGQNYGYTF. The CDR3 DNA follows: TGTGCCAGCAGCTTCGGGCAGAACTATGGCTACACCTTC.

A note on this clone: Within the sample, other DNA sequences also encode this same CDR3. The rearrangement uses TRBV7-9 and TRBJ2-5; a weak D match, TRBD2 (6 bases). The CDR3 runs to 13 residues. Germline CDR1 reads SEHNR; CDR2 reads FQNEAQ (reference sequence). The ends were cut back, 4 bases at V and 4 bases at J, with 10 bases in the middle. The CDR3 nucleotides are TGTGCCAGCAGCTCCGTGGGGGGAGAGACCCAGTACTTC. The encoded protein is CASSSVGGETQYF.

The V and J genes are TRBV6-5 and TRBJ2-5, with D tentatively TRBD2 (5 bases). The V end lost 6 bases, the J end lost 0 bases, and 14 bases lay between the germline ends. CDR3 length equals 15 residues. Germline loops: CDR1 MNHEY, CDR2 SVGAGI. The CDR3 protein is CASSRSLGDQETQYF. The CDR3 nucleotides read TGTGCCAGCAGCCGGTCCCTCGGGGACCAAGAGACCCAGTACTTC.

The rearrangement uses TRBV4-1 and TRBJ2-7; 7 bases match TRBD2. J gave up 4 bases and V 0 bases, and 9 bases lay outside the gene matches. The CDR3 contains 16 residues. Germline lookup yields CDR1 MGHRA and CDR2 YSYEKL. The CDR3 DNA is TGCGCCAGCAGCCAAGAGACGCTAGCGGAGGGGTACGAGCAGTACTTC. Its protein is CASSQETLAEGYEQYF.

The sample holds one count of this clone. This chain uses TRBV4-1 with TRBJ2-7; D is possibly TRBD1 or TRBD2 (5 bases each). The CDR3 has 16 residues. Trimming cost V 2 bases and J 3 bases, with 17 bases left between them. Germline assignment: CDR1 MGHRA and CDR2 YSYEKL. The CDR3 DNA sequence: TGCGCCAGCAGCCAAACCCGGGGCGGACCCGGCTACGAGCAGTACTTC. Its translation: CASSQTRGGPGYEQYF.

J is TRBJ2-3 and V is TRBV18; the D gene is possibly TRBD2 (5 bases). Germline assignment: CDR1 KGHSH and CDR2 LQKENI. V lost 3 bases and J lost 0, with 13 bases in between. The CDR3 spans 16 residues. CDR3 coding DNA: TGTGCCAGCTCACCCCACCCGGGATTCAGCACAGATACGCAGTATTTT. This sequence encodes CASSPHPGFSTDTQYF.

The chain uses TRBV7-9 and TRBJ1-5; maybe TRBD1 (6 bases). Germline lookup yields CDR1 SEHNR and CDR2 FQNEAQ (reference sequence). The CDR3 sequence is 15 residues long. Trimming left V 4 bases short and J 1 base short, with 11 bases between. The CDR3 DNA reads TGTGCCAGCAGCTCACAGGGTGACAGCAATCAGCCCCAGCATTTT. Its protein is CASSSQGDSNQPQHF.